The rows below give T cell receptor beta chains drawn from one sample of a study of cytomegalovirus exposure and HLA in healthy donors. The data were produced by immunoSEQ multiplex PCR, yet TCRdb's version contains in-frame clones alone and is incomplete. The data hold 180,000 or so clones, with 80% to 85% observed a single time. Material for sequencing was PBMCs. The origin of the receptors is a woman aged 50 to 60 in good health and CMV-seropositive. CDR3s include the opening cysteine and the closing phenylalanine or tryptophan. D genes are given only for firm matches. Expanded clones are given a class, and other clones once, few, many or no size at all.

clone_size	v_call	j_call	d_call	cdr3_nt	cdr3_aa
NA	TRBV11-2	TRBJ1-1	TRBD1	TGTGCCAGCAGCAGAAAGACAGGGGGCGAGTACACTGAAGCTTTCTTT	CASSRKTGGEYTEAFF
NA	TRBV4-3	TRBJ2-3	NA	TGCGCCAGCAGCCCACGGGGGGCAGGGGGCGGGACAGATACGCAGTATTTT	CASSPRGAGGGTDTQYF
NA	TRBV18	TRBJ1-5	NA	TGTGCCAGCTCACCAGGGGCCGGCAATCAGCCCCAGCATTTT	CASSPGAGNQPQHF
NA	TRBV10-3	TRBJ2-2	TRBD1	TGTGCCATCAGACCCGGGACAGGGGGTACCGGGGAGCTGTTTTTT	CAIRPGTGGTGELFF
NA	TRBV9	TRBJ1-4	NA	TGTGCCAGCACCCCAGGGGTCGGGAGGAGGGAAAAACTGTTTTTT	CASTPGVGRREKLFF
once	TRBV6-5	TRBJ1-1	NA	TGTGCCAGCAGTTATCATTCAGGGGCGACTGAAGCTTTCTTT	CASSYHSGATEAFF
NA	TRBV5-1	TRBJ2-1	TRBD1	TGCGCCAGCAGCTTGGAAGGGGGCCCCTACAATGAGCAGTTCTTC	CASSLEGGPYNEQFF
NA	TRBV7-9	TRBJ2-6	TRBD1	TGTTCCAGCAGCTTAAGCGGGACAGGGGGCTCCTCTGGGGCCAACGTCCTGACTTTC	CSSSLSGTGGSSGANVLTF
NA	TRBV19	TRBJ2-4	TRBD2	TGTGCCAGTAATCCGGGGGGAGCGGGTGGAAACAGTCAGTACTTC	CASNPGGAGGNSQYF
NA	TRBV6-5	TRBJ1-2	TRBD1	TGTGCCAGCACCAAGGACAGGGACCCATATGGCTACACCTTC	CASTKDRDPYGYTF
NA	TRBV4-3	TRBJ2-5	TRBD2	TGCGCCAGCAGCCAGACTAGCGGTATGGGGACCCAGTACTTC	CASSQTSGMGTQYF
NA	TRBV6-1	TRBJ2-1	TRBD2	TGTGCCAGCAGCCGAACACTAGCGGGAACTAATGAGCAGTTCTTC	CASSRTLAGTNEQFF
NA	TRBV28	TRBJ2-3	TRBD1	TGTGCCAGCAGCTCCCAGGGGACAGGGACCTCAGATACGCAGTATTTT	CASSSQGTGTSDTQYF
NA	TRBV5-1	TRBJ2-5	NA	TGCGCCAGCAGCTCCCCTAGCGCCGAGAGGGGGACCCAGTACTTC	CASSSPSAERGTQYF
NA	TRBV9	TRBJ2-2	TRBD1	TGTGCCAGCAGCGTATACCCCCCAGGGGGCGGCACCGGGGAGCTGTTTTTT	CASSVYPPGGGTGELFF
NA	TRBV7-9	TRBJ2-5	TRBD2	TGTTCCAGCAGCTCTAGCGGGGAAGAGACCCAGTACTTC	CSSSSSGEETQYF
NA	TRBV7-2	TRBJ2-2	NA	TGTGCCAGCAGCTTCCGCACCGGGGAGCTGTTTTTT	CASSFRTGELFF
NA	TRBV5-1	TRBJ2-7	NA	TGCGCCAGCAGCTCCCAGGGTACCTACGAGCAGTACTTC	CASSSQGTYEQYF